This TCR beta chain was profiled in a study of T cells in Graves' hyperthyroidism and ophthalmopathy. This clonotype was counted at least ten times. The investigators amplified TCR beta CDR3 regions from RNA transcripts. In the first-round RT-PCR of the TCR CDR3, the HTBI primer set was used. TCRdb redid the calling of the multiplex PCR reads with MiXCR, one entry per CDR3 protein. Among roughly 800,000 distinct CDR3 sequences, 38% were seen once, and the ten largest hold 8.9%. V was clipped by 3 bases and J by 0 bases, with 9 bases between them. The CDR3 has 14 amino acids. Germline assignment: CDR1 ENHRY and CDR2 SYGVKD.

Sequencing used blood. The sequence derives from a man between 18 and 29 years old with Graves' hyperthyroidism. This chain uses TRBV10-3 with TRBJ2-7; D is ambiguous. The chain's CDR3 is CAISDGTFSYEQYF. CDR3 nucleotide sequence: TGTGCCATCAGTGATGGTACATTCTCCTACGAGCAGTACTTC.